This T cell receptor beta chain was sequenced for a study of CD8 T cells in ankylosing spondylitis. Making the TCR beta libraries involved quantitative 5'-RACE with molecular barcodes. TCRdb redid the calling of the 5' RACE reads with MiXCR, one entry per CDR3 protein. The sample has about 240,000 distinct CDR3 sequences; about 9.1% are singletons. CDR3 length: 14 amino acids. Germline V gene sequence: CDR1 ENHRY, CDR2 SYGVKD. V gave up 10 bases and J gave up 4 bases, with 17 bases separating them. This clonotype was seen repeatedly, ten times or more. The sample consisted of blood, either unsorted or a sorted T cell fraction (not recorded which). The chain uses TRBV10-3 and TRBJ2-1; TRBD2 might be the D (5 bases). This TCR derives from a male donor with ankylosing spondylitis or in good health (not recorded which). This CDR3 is CATLDGEKYNEQFF. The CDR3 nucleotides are TGTGCCACCCTGGACGGGGAGAAATACAATGAGCAGTTCTTC.